This T cell receptor (beta chain) was sequenced in a study of T cell repertoires in cytomegalovirus infection. Study in general: Newly reported HLA-C-restricted and thoroughly characterized HLA-B-restricted CMV epitopes were employed. Carrying CMV and the relevant HLA type showed in public TCR beta signatures.

V lost 7 bases and J lost 6; bases outside the gene matches: 9. CDR3 length: 15 amino acids. Germline V lookup: CDR1 SGHVS, CDR2 FNYEAQ. TCRdb used MiXCR to reprocess the reads, holding one entry per CDR3 protein. The repertoire consists of just over 450,000 distinct CDR3 sequences, with under 45% occurring once and the leading ten covering around 44%. This clonotype has only a few counts. Its specificity is not known. This chain links TRBV7-6 with TRBJ2-2; 9 bases align to TRBD2. This TCR was recovered from a human donor in good health (CMV status not recorded). Some clones in this sample may be carry-over from other donors' samples. This material consisted of cultured PBMCs, taken from culture after CMV antigen stimulation. The CDR3 sequence: CASTLGAGGPGELFF. CDR3 DNA sequence: TGTGCCAGCACCCTTGGCGCGGGAGGGCCCGGGGAGCTGTTTTTT.